One and the same sample provided the 27 T cell receptor beta chains below, sequenced in a study of blood T cell repertoires in COVID-19 (dated by TCRdb to about 2020). The library was built by means of the immunoSEQ multiplex PCR assay. Not all clones reach the TCRdb copy of this immuneACCESS table, which keeps in-frame sequences only. Checked studies attribute under half of the gap to unresolved V genes and leave the rest unexplained. This sample has about 52,000 clones in its table, and 89% of those were observed once. Of the sample, 7% to 9% falls within the top ten clones. Material: peripheral blood. Receptors were obtained from an elderly man with active or convalescent COVID-19.

The J gene is TRBJ1-1, the V gene TRBV7-2, with D perhaps TRBD1 (5 bases). Germline loops: CDR1 SGHTA, CDR2 FQGNSA. Trimming removed 5 bases from V and 0 bases from J, with 22 bases in between. The CDR3 consists of 18 residues. The DNA for the CDR3 is TGTGCCAGCAGCCCCGACCTCGACAGACCTACAATGAACACTGAAGCTTTCTTT. The encoded protein is CASSPDLDRPTMNTEAFF.

V gene TRBV30 combines with J gene TRBJ2-7; a weak D match, TRBD1 (8 bases). Germline CDR1 and CDR2: GTSNPN and SVGIG (reference sequence). Trimming left V 2 bases short and J 5 bases short, with 19 bases between. The CDR3 consists of 15 residues. CDR3 sequence: CAWSWAQGGSDEQYF. The CDR3 nucleotides read TGTGCCTGGAGTTGGGCACAGGGGGGGTCCGACGAGCAGTACTTC. The entire variable domain, with the rest obtained from reference TRBV30 and TRBJ2-7, is as follows: SQTIHQWPATLVQPVGSPLSLECTVEGTSNPNLYWYRQAAGRGLQLLFYSVGIGQISSEVPQNLSASRPQDRQFILSSKKLLLSDSGFYLCAWSWAQGGSDEQYFGPGTRLTVT.

The chain links TRBV18 to TRBJ2-5; no clear D gene. The CDR3 has 13 amino acids. CDR1 and CDR2 from the germline V gene are KGHSH and LQKENI. Trimming removed 6 bases from V and 2 bases from J, with 10 bases in between. CDR3 amino acids: CASSTQAQETQYF. DNA of the CDR3: TGTGCCAGCTCCACCCAGGCGCAAGAGACCCAGTACTTC.

This chain links TRBV19 with TRBJ1-5; a weak D match, TRBD1 (5 bases). CDR3 length equals 14 residues. V was trimmed by 6 bases and J by 0 bases, leaving 9 bases between them. Germline loops: CDR1 LNHDA, CDR2 SQIVND (reference sequence). The CDR3 bases are TGTGCCAGTAGCTCAGGGAATAGCAATCAGCCCCAGCATTTT. Amino acids: CASSSGNSNQPQHF. Looking up the rest from reference TRBV19 and TRBJ1-5 gives the full variable domain: DGGITQSPKYLFRKEGQNVTLSCEQNLNHDAMYWYRQDPGQGLRLIYYSQIVNDFQKGDIAEGYSVSREKKESFPLTVTSAQKNPTAFYLCASSSGNSNQPQHFGDGTRLSIL.

V is TRBV6-2 or TRBV6-3 and J is TRBJ2-7, with D possibly matching TRBD1 (6 bases). Trimming removed 0 bases at V and 1 base at J, with 13 bases between. The CDR3 extends over 16 amino acids. Germline V gene lookup returns CDR1 MNHEY and CDR2 SVGEGT. The CDR3 spells CASSYSRDTVSYEQYF. The CDR3 region has the DNA TGTGCCAGCAGTTACTCCCGGGACACGGTTTCCTACGAGCAGTACTTC.

The rearrangement joins TRBV6-1 to TRBJ1-2, with 8 bases that match TRBD1. CDR3 length equals 14 residues. Germline loops: CDR1 MNHNS, CDR2 SASEGT. Germline trimming cut 1 base from V and 10 bases from J; bases unmatched to any gene: 8. Here the CDR3 DNA reads TGTGCCAGCAGTGAAGTGGGGACAGGAGTTTACTACACCTTC. Translated, it gives CASSEVGTGVYYTF.

This chain connects TRBV10-3 to TRBJ2-3, with 9 positions matching TRBD2. Germline assignment: CDR1 ENHRY and CDR2 SYGVKD. The V gene end was trimmed by 10 bases and the J gene end by 3 bases; junction bases not matched to a gene: 5. The CDR3 length is 13 residues. CDR3 loop: CATGLAGTDTQYF. The CDR3 nucleotides are TGTGCCACAGGGCTAGCGGGGACAGATACGCAGTATTTT.

The chain employs TRBV18 and TRBJ1-1, with D perhaps matching TRBD1 (5 bases). V was pared by 5 bases and J by 0 bases, with 22 bases between. Germline V lookup: CDR1 KGHSH, CDR2 LQKENI. This CDR3 contains 18 residues. The CDR3 protein is CASSTDSFRSFMNTEAFF. The CDR3 DNA reads as TGTGCCAGCTCAACAGACAGTTTCCGTTCGTTCATGAACACTGAAGCTTTCTTT. The variable domain in full, with the rest retrieved from reference TRBV18 and TRBJ1-1, is NAGVMQNPRHLVRRRGQEARLRCSPMKGHSHVYWYRQLPEEGLKFMVYLQKENIIDESGMPKERFSAEFPKEGPSILRIQQVVRGDSAAYFCASSTDSFRSFMNTEAFFGQGTRLTVV.

This clone has a single count. CDR3 DNA: TGTGCCAGCAGTGACCGCGGTAAGGACGAGCAGTACTTC. Translation gives CASSDRGKDEQYF. J is TRBJ2-7 and V is TRBV25-1; D not certain. Germline lookup yields CDR1 MGHDK and CDR2 SYGVNS. The CDR3 spans 13 residues. Trimming removed 3 bases from V and 5 bases from J, with 11 bases in between.

The chain couples TRBV4-3 to TRBJ2-7, with 7 bases matching TRBD2. V lost 0 bases to trimming and J lost 0 bases; unmatched junction nucleotides: 5. This CDR3 has 16 amino acids. CDR1 LGHNA and CDR2 YSLEER come from the germline V gene. CDR3 loop: CASSQEAGGGSYEQYF. The CDR3 nucleotides are TGCGCCAGCAGCCAAGAGGCGGGCGGGGGCTCCTACGAGCAGTACTTC.

This chain connects TRBV27 to TRBJ2-5, with D perhaps TRBD2 (5 bases). The J call may be faulty, since TRBJ2-7 better matches the DNA end. CDR3 length: 15 residues. The germline gives CDR1 MNHEY, CDR2 SMNVEV (reference sequence). CDR3 bases: TGTGCCAGCAGTTTATCGGGTAGCGTATCCTACGAGCAGTACTTC. Its protein is CASSLSGSVSYEQYF.

The V gene is TRBV4-3, the J gene TRBJ1-3; D is undetermined. CDR3 length: 17 amino acids. The ends were cut back, 1 base at V and 4 bases at J, with 17 bases in the middle. CDR1 is LGHNA and CDR2 is YSLEER in the germline V gene. CDR3: CASSQVVRTSRGNTIYF. The CDR3 DNA is TGCGCCAGCAGCCAAGTTGTCAGAACCTCAAGAGGAAACACCATATATTTT.

In its sample, this clone was seen a few times. V usage is TRBV19 and J usage is TRBJ2-7; 7 bases match TRBD1. Germline trimming cut 3 bases from V and 3 bases from J; bases unmatched to any gene: 11. Germline V gives CDR1 LNHDA, CDR2 SQIVND (reference sequence). This CDR3 is 16 amino acids long. The CDR3 sequence: CASSIGWGTVIYEQYF. As DNA, the CDR3 is TGTGCCAGTAGTATCGGGTGGGGGACAGTGATCTACGAGCAGTACTTC.

The gene calls are TRBV5-1 and TRBJ1-5; 7 positions match TRBD1. After removal of 1 base from V and 3 bases from J, the junction contained 4 bases not matched to a gene. The CDR3 is 15 amino acids. From germline, CDR1 is SGHRS and CDR2 YFSETQ. The CDR3 DNA reads as TGCGCCAGCAGCTTGACAGGGGCGTACAATCAGCCCCAGCATTTT. Encoded protein: CASSLTGAYNQPQHF. The full variable domain, with the rest looked up from reference TRBV5-1 and TRBJ1-5, is KAGVTQTPRYLIKTRGQQVTLSCSPISGHRSVSWYQQTPGQGLQFLFEYFSETQRNKGNFPGRFSGRQFSNSRSEMNVSTLELGDSALYLCASSLTGAYNQPQHFGDGTRLSIL.

The chain has TRBV4-3 and TRBJ2-3; TRBD2 matches at 9 bases. The CDR3 is made up of 16 amino acids. The V segment lost 0 bases and the J segment 11 bases; nucleotides outside the gene matches: 12. CDR1 is LGHNA, CDR2 YSLEER, per germline. The CDR3: CASSQDRGGLAVVQYF. The CDR3, as DNA: TGCGCCAGCAGCCAAGATAGGGGGGGACTAGCTGTAGTGCAGTATTTT.

The gene calls are TRBV5-1 and TRBJ1-1; D is perhaps TRBD1 (5 bases). The germline CDR1 and CDR2 sequences are SGHRS and YFSETQ. The V gene lost 0 bases and the J gene lost 7 bases, with 13 bases spanning the gap. This CDR3 region has 14 residues. The CDR3 loop reads CASSLGQGGGEAFF. CDR3 sequence (DNA): TGCGCCAGCAGCTTGGGGCAGGGAGGTGGTGAAGCTTTCTTT.

The gene calls are TRBV18 and TRBJ2-5; no firm D call. The CDR3 is made up of 13 amino acids. Germline assignment: CDR1 KGHSH and CDR2 LQKENI. V was pared by 1 base and J by 3 bases, with 6 bases between. This chain's CDR3 is CASSPHEKETQYF. The CDR3 coding sequence is TGTGCCAGCTCACCACACGAGAAAGAGACCCAGTACTTC.

V and J are TRBV30 and TRBJ2-1, with TRBD2 as a possible D gene (6 bases). This CDR3 comprises 12 residues. CDR1 GTSNPN and CDR2 SVGIG come from the germline V gene (reference sequence). The DNA for the CDR3 is TGTGCTTATAGCCGGGGGTCCTATGAGCAGTTCTTC. Amino acids: CAYSRGSYEQFF.

The chain recombines TRBV18 with TRBJ1-1, with D perhaps matching TRBD1 (5 bases). V was cut by 2 bases and J by 11 bases, with 15 bases left in between. The CDR3 covers 13 residues. Germline V CDR1 and CDR2: KGHSH, LQKENI. The CDR3 DNA reads TGTGCCAGCTCACCAGCCGAGGGGAGGGATGCTTTCTTT. Translating gives CASSPAEGRDAFF.

In DNA, the CDR3 is TGTGCCACCAGCAGAGATCTGACGACAGGGAAAAGGAACGAGCAGTACTTC. It is translated as CATSRDLTTGKRNEQYF. This chain uses TRBV15 with TRBJ2-7, with 7 bases that match TRBD1. This CDR3 spans 17 amino acids. V gave up 0 bases and J gave up 5 bases; unmatched junction bases: 13. The germline V gene encodes CDR1 LNHNV and CDR2 YYDKDF (reference sequence).

The CDR3 here is CASSPGGVPYEQYF. The CDR3 DNA follows: TGTGCCAGCAGCCCCGGAGGGGTTCCCTACGAGCAGTACTTC. The genes are TRBV7-9 and TRBJ2-7, with D maybe TRBD2 (6 bases). V was trimmed by 5 bases and J by 2 bases, leaving 13 bases between them. Per germline, CDR1 SEHNR and CDR2 FQNEAQ (reference sequence). CDR3 length: 14 amino acids.

The chain is built from TRBV5-5 and TRBJ1-6; a weak D match, TRBD1 (5 bases). V was shortened by 1 base and J by 3 bases, with 8 bases between the two germline ends. The CDR3 contains 15 residues. Germline V gene lookup returns CDR1 SGHKS and CDR2 YYEKEE (reference sequence). The CDR3 region has the DNA TGTGCCAGCAGCTTGTCAGGGAACTATAATTCACCCCTCCACTTT. This translates into CASSLSGNYNSPLHF. The complete variable domain, with remaining parts taken from reference TRBV5-5 and TRBJ1-6, reads DAGVTQSPTHLIKTRGQQVTLRCSPISGHKSVSWYQQVLGQGPQFIFQYYEKEERGRGNFPDRFSARQFPNYSSELNVNALLLGDSALYLCASSLSGNYNSPLHFGNGTRLTVT.

This rearrangement joins TRBV12-3 or TRBV12-4 to TRBJ2-7; TRBD1 is a possible D gene (6 bases). The length of the CDR3 is 12 residues. The V and J ends lost 5 bases and 4 bases respectively, with 9 bases between them. The CDR3 coding sequence is TGTGCCAGCAGTCCCAGGGGTTACGAGCAGTACTTC. This gives the protein CASSPRGYEQYF.

V gene TRBV9 combines with J gene TRBJ1-1, with D unclear. CDR1 is SGDLS and CDR2 is YYNGEE in the germline V gene. The V end was cut by 3 bases, the J end by 0 bases, with 6 bases between. The CDR3 sequence is 13 residues long. The CDR3 is CASSERVNTEAFF. The DNA of the CDR3 is TGTGCCAGCAGCGAGCGAGTGAACACTGAAGCTTTCTTT. Supplemented by reference TRBV9 and TRBJ1-1, the full variable domain reads DSGVTQTPKHLITATGQRVTLRCSPRSGDLSVYWYQQSLDQGLQFLIQYYNGEERAKGNILERFSAQQFPDLHSELNLSSLELGDSALYFCASSERVNTEAFFGQGTRLTVV.

The chain has TRBV15 and TRBJ2-3; 12 bases fit TRBD2. The CDR3 contains 17 residues. The trim removed 2 bases at V and 2 bases at J, leaving 5 bases unmatched. CDR1 LNHNV and CDR2 YYDKDF come from the germline V gene (reference sequence). The CDR3 sequence is CATSRTTSGGPTDTQYF. The CDR3 bases are TGTGCCACCAGCAGAACTACTAGCGGGGGGCCCACAGATACGCAGTATTTT.

The chain combines TRBV5-6 with TRBJ2-3; D may be TRBD1 (5 bases). The CDR3 extends over 13 amino acids. Trimming shortened V by 2 bases and J by 3 bases, and 7 bases separated the two germline ends. Germline CDR1 and CDR2: SGHDT and YYEEEE. This CDR3 reads CASSLPGTDTQYF. CDR3 nucleotide sequence: TGTGCCAGCAGCTTACCAGGGACAGATACGCAGTATTTT.

The chain is built from TRBV15 and TRBJ2-3; TRBD1 is a possible D gene (6 bases). Deletions cut 7 bases from V and 1 base from J, with 12 bases between. CDR1 is LNHNV, CDR2 YYDKDF, per germline (reference sequence). The CDR3 is 14 amino acids. The CDR3 sequence is CATKGAGGTDTQYF. The CDR3 nucleotides read TGTGCCACCAAAGGGGCAGGGGGCACAGATACGCAGTATTTT. Combining the CDR3 with reference TRBV15 and TRBJ2-3 gives the whole variable domain DAMVIQNPRYQVTQFGKPVTLSCSQTLNHNVMYWYQQKSSQAPKLLFHYYDKDFNNEADTPDNFQSRRPNTSFCFLDIRSPGLGDTAMYLCATKGAGGTDTQYFGPGTRLTVL.